A selection of T cell receptor beta chains follows, all from one sample in a study of shared T cell receptors in the human thymus. Generated by immunoSEQ multiplex PCR, the TCRdb table keeps only in-frame clones and is missing some. This sample has about 610,000 clones; around 89% occur once, and the top ten carry approximately 0.01%. Another study also made use of these data, one on human thymus T cells.

The sample consisted of thymocytes. These receptors were taken from a boy under three years old with a congenital heart defect. Both conserved end residues are part of each CDR3. Each record gives: clone size, J gene, D gene, V gene, CDR3 DNA, CDR3 protein. D genes are given only for firm matches. Rows give clone size only sometimes, using once, few, many, or a class for an expanded clone.

clone_size: .
j_call: TRBJ1-4
d_call: TRBD1
v_call: TRBV4-2
cdr3_nt: TGTGCCAGCAGCCGCTCCGGGACAGTATCTTCGTCTTGGGAAAAACTGTTTTTT
cdr3_aa: CASSRSGTVSSSWEKLFF

clone_size: .
j_call: TRBJ1-5
d_call: TRBD1
v_call: TRBV19
cdr3_nt: TGTGCCAGTAGTTCGGGACAGGGAATTCAGCCCCAGCATTTT
cdr3_aa: CASSSGQGIQPQHF

clone_size: .
j_call: TRBJ2-1
d_call: TRBD1
v_call: TRBV6-5
cdr3_nt: TGTGCCAGCAGTTCCGGACAGGTCTACCACAATGAGCAGTTCTTC
cdr3_aa: CASSSGQVYHNEQFF

clone_size: .
j_call: TRBJ1-1
d_call: .
v_call: TRBV10-1
cdr3_nt: TGCGCCAGCAGTCCGGGGGGCGCGGTGACTGAAGCTTTCTTT
cdr3_aa: CASSPGGAVTEAFF

clone_size: .
j_call: TRBJ2-1
d_call: .
v_call: TRBV5-1
cdr3_nt: TGCGCCAGCAGCTTCCAGCGACGACTAACCTACAATGAGCAGTTCTTC
cdr3_aa: CASSFQRRLTYNEQFF

clone_size: .
j_call: TRBJ1-2
d_call: .
v_call: TRBV19
cdr3_nt: TGTGCCAGTAGTATAGGCCCACGGGTCTCGGTGATCCCTGAGAATGGCTACACCTTC
cdr3_aa: CASSIGPRVSVIPENGYTF

clone_size: few
j_call: TRBJ2-1
d_call: TRBD2
v_call: TRBV7-6
cdr3_nt: TGTGCCAGCAGCTTAGCCCGAGCGGGAGATTTCTACAATGAGCAGTTCTTC
cdr3_aa: CASSLARAGDFYNEQFF

clone_size: .
j_call: TRBJ2-2
d_call: TRBD2
v_call: TRBV15
cdr3_nt: TGTGCCACTTCCCGGGGAGGGCCGGTAACCGGGGAGCTGTTTTTT
cdr3_aa: CATSRGGPVTGELFF

clone_size: .
j_call: TRBJ1-1
d_call: .
v_call: TRBV7-2
cdr3_nt: TGTGCCAGCAGCCAGTTGCCGGGACACTTGAACACTGAAGCTTTCTTT
cdr3_aa: CASSQLPGHLNTEAFF

clone_size: .
j_call: TRBJ2-3
d_call: TRBD2
v_call: TRBV9
cdr3_nt: TGTGCCAGCAGCGCGGGACTAGCGGGAGGGCCAGATACGCAGTATTTT
cdr3_aa: CASSAGLAGGPDTQYF

clone_size: .
j_call: TRBJ2-4
d_call: TRBD1
v_call: TRBV11-2
cdr3_nt: TGTGCCAGCAGCTTGGAGACAGGGGGGCTAGGGGCCAAAAACATTCAGTACTTC
cdr3_aa: CASSLETGGLGAKNIQYF

clone_size: .
j_call: TRBJ2-7
d_call: TRBD1
v_call: TRBV5-1
cdr3_nt: TGCGCCAGCAGCCAACCTAGGGGACAGCCACACTCCTACGAGCAGTACTTC
cdr3_aa: CASSQPRGQPHSYEQYF

clone_size: .
j_call: TRBJ2-1
d_call: .
v_call: TRBV5-6
cdr3_nt: TGTGCCAGCAGCCGCGGCAGCGGAGGGTACAATGAGCAGTTCTTC
cdr3_aa: CASSRGSGGYNEQFF

clone_size: .
j_call: TRBJ2-7
d_call: TRBD2
v_call: TRBV28
cdr3_nt: TGTGCCAGCAGTGAATACGGGGTAGCGGGCTCCTACGAGCAGTACTTC
cdr3_aa: CASSEYGVAGSYEQYF

clone_size: .
j_call: TRBJ2-1
d_call: TRBD2
v_call: TRBV5-6
cdr3_nt: TGTGCCAGCAGCCCGCAGGGGACTAGCGGAGATTACAATGAGCAGTTCTTC
cdr3_aa: CASSPQGTSGDYNEQFF

clone_size: .
j_call: TRBJ2-7
d_call: TRBD2
v_call: TRBV5-1
cdr3_nt: TGCGCCAGCAGCCGGGACGGGGGGAGCTCCTACGAGCAGTACTTC
cdr3_aa: CASSRDGGSSYEQYF

clone_size: once
j_call: TRBJ2-1
d_call: TRBD2
v_call: TRBV6-5
cdr3_nt: TGTGCCAGCAGTTATACTAGCGGGAGGCGGTACAATGAGCAGTTCTTC
cdr3_aa: CASSYTSGRRYNEQFF

clone_size: .
j_call: TRBJ2-7
d_call: TRBD1
v_call: TRBV6-5
cdr3_nt: TGTGCCAGCAGTTACCGAGAGGGGACAGGGCACTACGAGCAGTACTTC
cdr3_aa: CASSYREGTGHYEQYF

clone_size: .
j_call: TRBJ2-4
d_call: .
v_call: TRBV4-2
cdr3_nt: TGTGCCAGCAGCCAAACCGGGATTATAGCCAAAAACATTCAGTACTTC
cdr3_aa: CASSQTGIIAKNIQYF

clone_size: .
j_call: TRBJ2-7
d_call: .
v_call: TRBV18
cdr3_nt: TGTGCCAGCTCACCCCTTTCTGGCGGTCCCTACGAGCAGTACTTC
cdr3_aa: CASSPLSGGPYEQYF

clone_size: .
j_call: TRBJ1-2
d_call: TRBD1
v_call: TRBV2
cdr3_nt: TGTGCCAGCAGCCGGGACAGGGGAGAGGCCTCCTATGGCTACACCTTC
cdr3_aa: CASSRDRGEASYGYTF

clone_size: .
j_call: TRBJ2-7
d_call: .
v_call: TRBV30
cdr3_nt: TGTGCCTGGCCACGGAGGGAAACCAGCTCCTACGAGCAGTACTTC
cdr3_aa: CAWPRRETSSYEQYF

clone_size: .
j_call: TRBJ1-3
d_call: .
v_call: TRBV5-1
cdr3_nt: TGCGCCAGCAGCTTCGCAGAGGCTGGAAACACCATATATTTT
cdr3_aa: CASSFAEAGNTIYF

clone_size: .
j_call: TRBJ2-7
d_call: TRBD1
v_call: TRBV28
cdr3_nt: TGTGCCAGCAGTTCGACAGGGGGCTCCTACGAGCAGTACTTC
cdr3_aa: CASSSTGGSYEQYF

clone_size: .
j_call: TRBJ2-1
d_call: TRBD2
v_call: TRBV27
cdr3_nt: TGTGCCAGCAGTCACACTAGCGCTTCCTACAATGAGCAGTTCTTC
cdr3_aa: CASSHTSASYNEQFF

clone_size: .
j_call: TRBJ2-6
d_call: .
v_call: TRBV28
cdr3_nt: TGTGCCAGCATTCGTGGTAAGAGGTCCTGCTCTGGGGCCAACGTCCTGACTTTC
cdr3_aa: CASIRGKRSCSGANVLTF

clone_size: .
j_call: TRBJ2-7
d_call: TRBD2
v_call: TRBV30
cdr3_nt: TGTGCCTGGAGTATCCGCGGGGGACCACCCGAGCAGTACTTC
cdr3_aa: CAWSIRGGPPEQYF

clone_size: .
j_call: TRBJ2-7
d_call: TRBD1
v_call: TRBV6-1
cdr3_nt: TGTGCCAGCACCCAGGGGGTTTACGAGCAGTACTTC
cdr3_aa: CASTQGVYEQYF

clone_size: .
j_call: TRBJ2-3
d_call: .
v_call: TRBV4-1
cdr3_nt: TGCGCCAGCAGCCAAGGTCCGGACATGGATACGCAGTATTTT
cdr3_aa: CASSQGPDMDTQYF

clone_size: .
j_call: TRBJ2-1
d_call: TRBD2
v_call: TRBV4-3
cdr3_nt: TGCGCCAGCAGCCTCACTAGCGGATACTACAATGAGCAGTTCTTC
cdr3_aa: CASSLTSGYYNEQFF

clone_size: few
j_call: TRBJ1-4
d_call: TRBD1
v_call: TRBV6-6
cdr3_nt: TGTGCCAGCAGTAGGGACAGGGTAGAGGAAAAACTGTTTTTT
cdr3_aa: CASSRDRVEEKLFF

clone_size: .
j_call: TRBJ2-3
d_call: TRBD1
v_call: TRBV29-1
cdr3_nt: TGCAGCGTTGCATCCGGGACAGGGGGAATGGGCGGGAGTCAGGTCACGCAGTATTTT
cdr3_aa: CSVASGTGGMGGSQVTQYF

clone_size: .
j_call: TRBJ2-1
d_call: TRBD2
v_call: TRBV10-3
cdr3_nt: TGTGCCATCAGTGCGAGACTAGCGGGAGGTCTTCTTGAGCAGTTCTTC
cdr3_aa: CAISARLAGGLLEQFF

clone_size: .
j_call: TRBJ2-1
d_call: .
v_call: TRBV6-5
cdr3_nt: TGTGCCAGCCCAGTCTACAATGAGCAGTTCTTC
cdr3_aa: CASPVYNEQFF

clone_size: .
j_call: TRBJ1-5
d_call: TRBD1
v_call: TRBV27
cdr3_nt: TGTGCCAGCAGTCCAAAACCGGGACAGAGGGGGTCCGGTAGCAATCAGCCCCAGCATTTT
cdr3_aa: CASSPKPGQRGSGSNQPQHF

clone_size: .
j_call: TRBJ1-5
d_call: TRBD1
v_call: TRBV2
cdr3_nt: TGTGCCAGCAGTACCAATCACCCGGGACAGGGGGCCCCTAGCAATCAGCCCCAGCATTTT
cdr3_aa: CASSTNHPGQGAPSNQPQHF

clone_size: .
j_call: TRBJ2-3
d_call: TRBD2
v_call: TRBV30
cdr3_nt: TGTGCCTGGAGTTCTACTAGCGGAGGCACAGATACGCAGTATTTT
cdr3_aa: CAWSSTSGGTDTQYF

clone_size: .
j_call: TRBJ1-3
d_call: .
v_call: TRBV14
cdr3_nt: TGTGCCAGCAGCCAAGATGGGGGGTCTGGAAACACCATATATTTT
cdr3_aa: CASSQDGGSGNTIYF

clone_size: .
j_call: TRBJ2-3
d_call: TRBD2
v_call: TRBV11-3
cdr3_nt: TGTGCCAGCAGCTCGACTAGCGGAATGAGCACAGATACGCAGTATTTT
cdr3_aa: CASSSTSGMSTDTQYF

clone_size: .
j_call: TRBJ1-5
d_call: .
v_call: TRBV25-1
cdr3_nt: TGTGCCAGCAGTGAATCAACCGCTACAGGCGGCAAAGGTCAGCCCCAGCATTTT
cdr3_aa: CASSESTATGGKGQPQHF

clone_size: .
j_call: TRBJ2-3
d_call: TRBD2
v_call: TRBV9
cdr3_nt: TGTGCCAGCAGCGTAGCTACTGTCGGGGGGGCGAACGGAACAAGCACAGATACGCAGTATTTT
cdr3_aa: CASSVATVGGANGTSTDTQYF

clone_size: .
j_call: TRBJ2-1
d_call: TRBD1
v_call: TRBV5-1
cdr3_nt: TGCGCCAGCAGCCCGTTTCCCCAGGGGACAGGGGGGTTCAATGAGCAGTTCTTC
cdr3_aa: CASSPFPQGTGGFNEQFF

clone_size: .
j_call: TRBJ2-3
d_call: .
v_call: TRBV4-1
cdr3_nt: TGCGCCAGCAGCCAAGGGTCAGGCGGGACGACAGATACGCAGTATTTT
cdr3_aa: CASSQGSGGTTDTQYF